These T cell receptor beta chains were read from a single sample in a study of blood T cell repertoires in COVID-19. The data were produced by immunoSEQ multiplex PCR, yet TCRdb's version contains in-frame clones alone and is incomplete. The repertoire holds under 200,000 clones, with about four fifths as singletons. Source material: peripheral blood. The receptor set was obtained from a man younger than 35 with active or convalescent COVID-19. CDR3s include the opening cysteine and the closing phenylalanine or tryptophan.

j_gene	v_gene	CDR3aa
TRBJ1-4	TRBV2	CASSAQFGAGYFGKLFF
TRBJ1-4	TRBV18	CASSTDRETTNEKLFF
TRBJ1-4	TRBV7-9	CASSLEGASNEKLFF
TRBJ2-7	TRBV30	CAWSRAYEQYF
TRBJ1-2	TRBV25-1	CASSEEKEPGGFVHGYTF
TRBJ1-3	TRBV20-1	CSASGGGKVDF
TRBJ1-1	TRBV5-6	CASSWAGTEAFF
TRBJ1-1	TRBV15	CATSPGGRGRWVTEAFF
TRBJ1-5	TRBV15	CATSRGDIDSNQPQHF
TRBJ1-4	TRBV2	CASRDGTGRTNEKLFF
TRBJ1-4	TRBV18	CASSPRAAAWEEKLFF
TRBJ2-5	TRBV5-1	CASSLGAGGETQYF
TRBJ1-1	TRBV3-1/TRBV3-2	CASSQGGPGRGSEAFF
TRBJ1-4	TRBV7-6	CASSLGGALNEKLFF
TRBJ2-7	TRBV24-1	CATSDYSGGVYEQYF
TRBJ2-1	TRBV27	CASSLAESNEQFF